Sequencing of this TCR beta chain was carried out in a study of T cells after yellow fever vaccination. 5'RACE template switching produced TCR cDNA carrying a universal primer site and UMIs. TCRdb reanalysed the 5' RACE reads using MiXCR and keeps one entry per CDR3 protein. In the table there are hundreds of thousands of distinct CDR3 sequences, around 4% of which are singletons. The V end lost 0 bases, the J end lost 10 bases, and 14 bases lay between the germline ends. The CDR3 loop spans 14 amino acids. The germline V gene has CDR1 SGDLS and CDR2 YYNGEE. There are many counts of this clonotype. J is TRBJ2-1 and V is TRBV9; D perhaps matches TRBD2 (5 bases). This sequence was found in a man between 18 and 35 years old who received the YFV17D yellow fever vaccine. Sequences were derived from PBMCs, sampled on the day of the yellow fever booster vaccination. The CDR3 DNA sequence: TGTGCCAGCAGCGTAGCCCCCAAGCGGAACGAGCAGTTCTTC. Its protein is CASSVAPKRNEQFF.